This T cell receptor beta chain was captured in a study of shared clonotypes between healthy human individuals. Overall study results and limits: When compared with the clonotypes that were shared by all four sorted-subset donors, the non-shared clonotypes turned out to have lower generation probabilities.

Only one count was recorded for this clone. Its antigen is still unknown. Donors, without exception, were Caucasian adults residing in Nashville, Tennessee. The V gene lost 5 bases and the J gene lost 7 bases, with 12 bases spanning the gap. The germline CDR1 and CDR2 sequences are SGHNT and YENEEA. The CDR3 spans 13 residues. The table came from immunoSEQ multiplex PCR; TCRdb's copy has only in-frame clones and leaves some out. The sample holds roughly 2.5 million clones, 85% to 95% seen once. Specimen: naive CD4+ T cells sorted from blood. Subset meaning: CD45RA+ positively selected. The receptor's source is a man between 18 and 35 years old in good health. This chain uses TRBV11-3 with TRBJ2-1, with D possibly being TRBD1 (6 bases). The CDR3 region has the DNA TGTGCCAGCAGCCGGGACACTTCTAATGAGCAGTTCTTC. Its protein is CASSRDTSNEQFF. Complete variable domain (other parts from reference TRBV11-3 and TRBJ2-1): EAGVVQSPRYKIIEKKQPVAFWCNPISGHNTLYWYLQNLGQGPELLIRYENEEAVDDSQLPKDRFSAERLKGVDSTLKIQPAELGDSAVYLCASSRDTSNEQFFGPGTRLTVL.